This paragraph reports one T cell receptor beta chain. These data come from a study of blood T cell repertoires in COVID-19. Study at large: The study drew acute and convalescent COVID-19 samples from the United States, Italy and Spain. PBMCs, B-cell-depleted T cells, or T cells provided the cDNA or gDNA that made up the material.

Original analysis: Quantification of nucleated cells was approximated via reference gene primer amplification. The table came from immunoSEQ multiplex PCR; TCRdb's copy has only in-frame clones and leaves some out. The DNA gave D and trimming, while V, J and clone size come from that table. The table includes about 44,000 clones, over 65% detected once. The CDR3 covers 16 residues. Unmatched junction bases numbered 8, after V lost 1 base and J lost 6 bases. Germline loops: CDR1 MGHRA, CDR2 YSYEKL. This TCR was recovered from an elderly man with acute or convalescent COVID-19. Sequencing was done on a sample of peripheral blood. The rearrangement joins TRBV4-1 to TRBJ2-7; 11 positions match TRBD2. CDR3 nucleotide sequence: TGCGCCAGCAGCCAAGGGGGTAGCGGGAGGGGCAGCGAGCAGTACTTC. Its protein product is CASSQGGSGRGSEQYF.